The T cell receptor (beta chain) described here comes from a study of T cell responses to AZD1222 COVID-19 vaccine. Measured with immunoSEQ multiplex PCR; TCRdb has only the in-frame clones, and not every one. The sample lists 150,000 to 200,000 clones; 85% to 95% were seen once. The germline V gene encodes CDR1 LGHDT and CDR2 YNNKEL (reference sequence). Trimming pared 1 base from V and 1 base from J, leaving 11 bases between. This CDR3 is 16 amino acids long. The J gene is TRBJ2-4, the V gene TRBV3-1 (or the pseudogene TRBV3-2); tentative D call: TRBD1 (6 bases). This sample comprised peripheral blood, obtained on day 0 of AZD1222 vaccination. The receptor was derived from an adult in good health. This CDR3 is CASSQAPTGAKNIQYF. As DNA, the CDR3 is TGTGCCAGCAGCCAAGCCCCTACAGGGGCCAAAAACATTCAGTACTTC.